Each of the 10 T cell receptor beta chains below was sequenced from the same sample in a study of tumor-infiltrating lymphocytes in primary liver carcinoma. The approximately 17-34 mg bulk tissue piece was not sorted before simultaneous RNA and DNA extraction. A constant-region primer served to make TCR beta cDNA from roughly 540 ng total RNA. Three nested multiplex PCR rounds of slightly modified ARM-PCR generated TCR beta libraries. Use of TRBV1-TRBV30 forward primers with a C-beta reverse primer characterized the first two PCR rounds, which lasted around 11 cycles each. TCRdb re-derived calls from the multiplex PCR reads in MiXCR, one entry per CDR3 protein. The sample has approximately 42,000 distinct CDR3 sequences, 60% to 80% seen once. Sequenced: tumor-adjacent normal liver tissue. These receptors all come from a young woman with primary liver carcinoma and hepatitis B virus infection.

This clonotype was seen many times. The chain uses TRBV6-2 or TRBV6-3 and TRBJ2-1; D is perhaps TRBD1 (6 bases). Germline CDR1 MNHEY, CDR2 SVGEGT. The V and J ends lost 6 bases and 3 bases respectively, with 15 bases between them. The CDR3 length is 15 residues. The CDR3 nucleotides read TGTGCCAGCAGCCTAGCTGGACAGTTCTACAATGAGCAGTTCTTC. This encodes CASSLAGQFYNEQFF.

The chain couples TRBV7-3 to TRBJ1-1; the D is unclear. The V end was cut by 2 bases, the J end by 0 bases, with 7 bases between. The CDR3 spans 14 residues. Looked up from germline, CDR1 is SGHTA and CDR2 is FQGTGA. CDR3 region: CASSLGLLNTEAFF. The CDR3 DNA is TGTGCCAGCAGCTTAGGGCTCTTGAACACTGAAGCTTTCTTT.

Concerning this clonotype itself: One junction end does not reproduce the germline sequence, and a read error may be involved. The chain recombines TRBV11-2 with TRBJ2-7; possibly TRBD1 or TRBD2 for D (5 bases each). This CDR3 region has 13 residues. Germline loops: CDR1 SGHAT, CDR2 FQNNGV. The CDR3 here is CDSIGVGTYEQYF. The CDR3 bases are TGTGACAGCATAGGGGTCGGGACCTACGAGCAGTACTTC. Full variable domain (outside the CDR3, taken from reference TRBV11-2 and TRBJ2-7): EAGVAQSPRYKIIEKRQSVAFWCNPISGHATLYWYQQILGQGPKLLIQFQNNGVVDDSQLPKDRFSAERLKGVDSTLKIQPAKLEDSAVYLCDSIGVGTYEQYFGPGTRLTVT.

Remarks on this clonotype: Relative to the germline gene, one junction end is altered; a read error may explain this. The chain employs TRBV29-1 and TRBJ2-1; the match to TRBD2 covers 7 bases. The germline CDR1 and CDR2 sequences are SQVTM and ANQGSEA. The CDR3 has 14 residues. CDR3 protein: CSLTGLTGNNKQFF. DNA for the CDR3: TGCAGCCTAACGGGACTAACGGGGAACAATAAGCAGTTCTTC.

The CDR3 DNA follows: TGCAGCGTTGACCCGAGGGATACTAGCACAGATACGCAGTATTTT. This gives the protein CSVDPRDTSTDTQYF. V and J are TRBV29-1 and TRBJ2-3, with D possibly being TRBD2 (5 bases). Germline lookup yields CDR1 SQVTM and CDR2 ANQGSEA. This CDR3 comprises 15 residues. V was cut by 3 bases and J by 0 bases, with 13 bases left in between.

As to this clonotype: The junction and the germline gene differ at one end; a read error may be behind it. The chain has TRBV11-3 and TRBJ1-2; D not certain. Germline V gene lookup returns CDR1 SGHNT and CDR2 YENEEA. CDR3 length: 14 amino acids. The CDR3 coding sequence is TGTGCCAGCAGCTTTGATGTGCCGCTCTATGGCTACACTTTC. Its protein is CASSFDVPLYGYTF.

For this clonotype: One end of the junction varies from germline; a read error may be responsible. The chain is built from TRBV6-5 and TRBJ2-7; TRBD1 agrees at 9 bases. This CDR3 has 16 amino acids. CDR1 is MNHEY, CDR2 SVGAGI, per germline. This CDR3 is CASSYSSGQGLYEQYF. Here the CDR3 DNA reads TGTGCCAGTAGTTACTCGTCGGGACAGGGACTTTACGAGCAGTACTTC.

This clonotype was detected many times. The limits of the CDR3 on the DNA are not certain, so only TCRdb's listed CDR3 is given. The chain has TRBV29-1 and TRBJ2-5; TRBD2 was called by the table and not checked on the DNA. Germline V gene lookup returns CDR1 SQVTM and CDR2 ANQGSEA. The CDR3 spans 15 residues, counting both ends. CDR3 protein: CSVGPGLAGSETQYF.

Regarding this clonotype: A junction boundary mismatches the germline segment, possibly from a read error. This sequence joins TRBV6-2 or TRBV6-3 and TRBJ1-1; unclear D gene. The CDR3 totals 14 residues. Germline CDR1 MNHEY, CDR2 SVGEGT. The CDR3 region is CASSYDWGWTEAFF. CDR3 sequence (DNA): TGTGCCAGCAGTTACGACTGGGGATGGACTGAAGCTTTCTTC.

The V and J genes are TRBV29-1 and TRBJ2-3; 8 bases align to TRBD1. TRBJ2-1 matches the DNA end more closely, so the J call is doubtful. The CDR3 has 14 amino acids. Germline V lookup: CDR1 SQVTM, CDR2 ANQGSEA. As DNA, the CDR3 is TGCAGCGGGAGGACAGGGCGACCCTGCAATGAGCAGTTCTTC. Translated: CSGRTGRPCNEQFF.